This T cell receptor (beta chain) stems from a study of T cells after yellow fever vaccination. The study, taken as a whole, reports: Reappearance after the booster was observed for most primary-vaccination clones (around 96% CD4, over 75% CD8).

V was shortened by 1 base and J by 4 bases, with 12 bases between the two germline ends. The CDR3 runs 14 residues. The germline CDR1 and CDR2 sequences are SGHKS and YYEKEE (reference sequence). TCRdb reanalysed the 5' RACE reads using MiXCR and keeps one entry per CDR3 protein. The sample lists around 53,000 distinct CDR3 sequences, 6.5% to 8.5% occurring once. The receptor was isolated from a man between 18 and 35 years old who received the YFV17D yellow fever vaccine. The starting material was CD8+ T cells not binding an NS4B(214-222) dextramer, sorted from PBMCs, obtained 45 days after the first yellow fever vaccination. The chain is built from TRBV5-5 and TRBJ2-7; D might be TRBD1 (6 bases). The chain's CDR3 is CASSLYGTPYEQYV. The CDR3 DNA sequence: TGTGCCAGCAGCTTGTACGGGACACCTTACGAGCAGTACGTC.